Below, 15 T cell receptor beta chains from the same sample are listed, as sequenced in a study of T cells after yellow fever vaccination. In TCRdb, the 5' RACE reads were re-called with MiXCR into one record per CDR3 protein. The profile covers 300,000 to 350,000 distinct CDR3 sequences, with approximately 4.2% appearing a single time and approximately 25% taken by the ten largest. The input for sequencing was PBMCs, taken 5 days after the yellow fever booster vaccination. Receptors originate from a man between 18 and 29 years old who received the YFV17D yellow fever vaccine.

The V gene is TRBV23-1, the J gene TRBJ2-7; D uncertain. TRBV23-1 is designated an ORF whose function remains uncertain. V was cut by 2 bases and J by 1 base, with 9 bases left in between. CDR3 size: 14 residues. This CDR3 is CASSQPDQSYEQYV. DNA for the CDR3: TGCGCCAGCAGTCAACCGGACCAATCCTACGAGCAGTACGTC.

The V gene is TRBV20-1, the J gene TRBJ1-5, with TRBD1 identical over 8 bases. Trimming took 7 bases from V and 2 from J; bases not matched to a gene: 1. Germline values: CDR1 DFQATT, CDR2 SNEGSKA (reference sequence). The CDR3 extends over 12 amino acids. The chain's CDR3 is CSVQGGNQPQHF. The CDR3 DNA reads TGCAGTGTACAGGGGGGCAATCAGCCCCAGCATTTT.

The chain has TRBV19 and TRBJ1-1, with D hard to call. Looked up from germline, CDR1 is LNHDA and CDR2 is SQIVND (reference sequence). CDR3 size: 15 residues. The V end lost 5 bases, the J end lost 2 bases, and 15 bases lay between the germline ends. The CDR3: CASSEEGRGNTEAFF. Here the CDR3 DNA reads TGTGCCAGTAGTGAGGAGGGCAGAGGAAACACTGAAGCTTTCTTT.

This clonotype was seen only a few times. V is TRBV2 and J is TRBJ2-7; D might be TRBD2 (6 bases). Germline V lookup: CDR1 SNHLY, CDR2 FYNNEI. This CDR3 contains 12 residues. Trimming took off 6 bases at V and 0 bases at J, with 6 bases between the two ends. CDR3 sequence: CASRRGSYEQYV. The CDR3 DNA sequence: TGTGCCAGCAGGCGGGGCTCCTACGAGCAGTACGTC.

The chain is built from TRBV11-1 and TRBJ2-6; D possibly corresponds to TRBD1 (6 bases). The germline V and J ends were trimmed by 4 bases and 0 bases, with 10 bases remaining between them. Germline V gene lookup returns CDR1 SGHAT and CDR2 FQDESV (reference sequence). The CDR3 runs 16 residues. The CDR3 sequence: CASSSRGPSGANVLTF. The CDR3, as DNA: TGTGCCAGCAGCTCCAGGGGTCCCTCTGGGGCCAACGTCCTGACTTTC. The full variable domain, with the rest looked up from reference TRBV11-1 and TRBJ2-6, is EAEVAQSPRYKITEKSQAVAFWCDPISGHATLYWYRQILGQGPELLVQFQDESVVDDSQLPKDRFSAERLKGVDSTLKIQPAELGDSAMYLCASSSRGPSGANVLTFGAGSRLTVL.

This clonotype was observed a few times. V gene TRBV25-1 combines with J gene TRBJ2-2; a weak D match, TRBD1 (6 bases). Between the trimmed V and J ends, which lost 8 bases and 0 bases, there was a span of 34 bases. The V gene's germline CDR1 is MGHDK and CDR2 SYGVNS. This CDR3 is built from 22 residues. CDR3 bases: TGTGCCAGCGGGCCAAAACAGGGTCCCAACCAAGAACATCTACCGAACACCGGGGAGCTGTTTTTT. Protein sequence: CASGPKQGPNQEHLPNTGELFF.

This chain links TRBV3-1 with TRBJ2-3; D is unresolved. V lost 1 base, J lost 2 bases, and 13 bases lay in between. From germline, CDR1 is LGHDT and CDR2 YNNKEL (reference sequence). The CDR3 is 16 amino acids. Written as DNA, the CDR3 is TGTGCCAGCAGCCAAGCGAACCACCAAACCACAGATACGCAGTATTTT. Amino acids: CASSQANHQTTDTQYF.

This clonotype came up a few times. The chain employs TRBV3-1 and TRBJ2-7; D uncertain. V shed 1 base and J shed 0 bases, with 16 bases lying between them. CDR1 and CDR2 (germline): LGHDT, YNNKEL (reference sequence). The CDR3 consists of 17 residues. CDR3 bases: TGTGCCAGCAGCCAAGGTCCGTGGGAACAGTACTCCTACGAGCAGTACTTC. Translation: CASSQGPWEQYSYEQYF.

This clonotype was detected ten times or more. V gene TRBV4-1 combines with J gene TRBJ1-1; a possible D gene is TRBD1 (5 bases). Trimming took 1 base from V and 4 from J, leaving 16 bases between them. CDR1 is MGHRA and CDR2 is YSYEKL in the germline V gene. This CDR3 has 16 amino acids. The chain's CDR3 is CASSQVRGLRGTEAFF. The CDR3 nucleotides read TGCGCCAGCAGCCAAGTCCGGGGACTCCGCGGCACTGAAGCTTTCTTT.

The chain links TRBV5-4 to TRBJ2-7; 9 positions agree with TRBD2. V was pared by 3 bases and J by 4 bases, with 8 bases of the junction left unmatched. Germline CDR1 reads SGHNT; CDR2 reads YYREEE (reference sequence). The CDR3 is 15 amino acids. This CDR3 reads CASSSLASGEYEQYF. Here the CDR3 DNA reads TGTGCCAGCAGCTCCCTGGCTAGCGGGGAATACGAGCAGTACTTC.

The DNA of the CDR3 is TGCGCCAGCAGCCAAGTATCCACTCCCCCACTTGAGGTGAACCAGTACTTC. It yields the protein CASSQVSTPPLEVNQYF. The rearrangement links TRBV4-1 to TRBJ2-5; D remains ambiguous. The CDR3 runs to 17 residues. V was cut by 1 base and J by 10 bases, with 25 bases left in between. Germline CDR1 and CDR2: MGHRA and YSYEKL.

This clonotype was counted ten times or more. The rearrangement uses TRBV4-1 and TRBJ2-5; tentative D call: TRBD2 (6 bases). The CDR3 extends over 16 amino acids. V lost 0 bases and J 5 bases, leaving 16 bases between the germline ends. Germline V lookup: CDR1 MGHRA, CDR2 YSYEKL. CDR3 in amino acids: CASSQDPPGVGETQYF. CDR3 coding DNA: TGCGCCAGCAGCCAAGATCCTCCGGGGGTAGGGGAGACCCAGTACTTC.

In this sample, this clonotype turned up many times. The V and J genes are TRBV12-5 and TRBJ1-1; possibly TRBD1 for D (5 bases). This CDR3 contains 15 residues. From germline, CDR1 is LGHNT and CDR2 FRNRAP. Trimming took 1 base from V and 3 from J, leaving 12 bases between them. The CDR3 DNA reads TGTGCTAGTGGTTTGGCCCGGGGGGAAGACACTGAAGCTTTCTTT. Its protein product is CASGLARGEDTEAFF.

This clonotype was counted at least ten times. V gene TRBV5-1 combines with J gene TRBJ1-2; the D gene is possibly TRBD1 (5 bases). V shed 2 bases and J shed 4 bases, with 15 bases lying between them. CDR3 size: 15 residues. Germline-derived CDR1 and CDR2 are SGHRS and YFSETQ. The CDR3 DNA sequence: TGCGCCAGCAGCTTCGATGGGGCCGCGGTCTATGGCTACACCTTC. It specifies CASSFDGAAVYGYTF.

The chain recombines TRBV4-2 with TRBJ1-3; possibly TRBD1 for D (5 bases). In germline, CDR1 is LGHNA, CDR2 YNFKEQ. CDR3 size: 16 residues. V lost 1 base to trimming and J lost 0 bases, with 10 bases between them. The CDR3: CASSQVGAGSGNTIYF. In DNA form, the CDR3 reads TGTGCCAGCAGCCAAGTAGGGGCAGGCTCTGGAAACACCATATATTTT.